The source of this T cell receptor (beta chain) is a study of CD8 T cells in Susac syndrome. Random-hexamer reverse transcription was applied to about 0.5 to 1 ug RNA. TCRdb reprocessed the immunoSEQ multiplex PCR reads via MiXCR and lists one record per CDR3 protein. This table has about 160,000 distinct CDR3 sequences, 85% to 95% appearing once. CDR3 length: 13 residues. Trimming took off 3 bases at V and 2 bases at J, with 8 bases between the two ends. Looked up from germline, CDR1 is LGHDT and CDR2 is YNNKEL (reference sequence). This clonotype was obtained from a human donor in good health. Sequenced input: CD4+ T cells from PBMCs. The V call is TRBV3-1, the J call TRBJ2-7; D gene ambiguous. In DNA form, the CDR3 reads TGTGCCAGCAGCCACATGACGGCCTACGAGCAGTACTTC. This gives the protein CASSHMTAYEQYF.